This T cell receptor beta chain was captured by sequencing in a study of T-cell memory formation after mild COVID-19. Across the study: TCR clusters mostly belonged to single donors. General observations from the study: CD4+ contracting clones lay mainly in CM and EM, CD8+ ones in EMRA.

On this clonotype: Its cognate antigen is unknown.

Trimming took off 5 bases at V and 5 bases at J, with 15 bases between the two ends. CDR3 length equals 14 residues. Germline V lookup: CDR1 MGHRA, CDR2 YSYEKL. UMIs and sample barcodes were carried by the TCR alpha and TCR beta cDNA libraries that 5'RACE produced using constant-segment primers. TCRdb redid the calling of the 5' RACE reads with MiXCR, one entry per CDR3 protein. The table has under 550,000 distinct CDR3 sequences, approximately 19% seen once. The sequencing input was PBMCs or a T cell subset sorted from them (not recorded which). The sequence derives from a man aged 18 to 30 who had mild COVID-19 (a few samples of this study predate the infection). Cell type and time point are not known. The V call is TRBV4-1, the J call TRBJ1-2; a possible D gene is TRBD1 (5 bases). The CDR3: CASSTTRGDYGYTF. CDR3 in DNA: TGCGCCAGCAGCACTACTCGGGGCGATTATGGCTACACCTTC.